The T cell receptor (beta chain) under discussion was sequenced for a study of cytomegalovirus exposure and HLA in healthy donors. The CDR3 runs to 15 residues. Germline V CDR1 and CDR2: SGHVS, FNYEAQ. Trimming removed 1 base from V and 3 bases from J, with 10 bases in between. Donors were nominally healthy when sampled, though unrecorded immune exposures were likely. Broader study findings: Reports described diagnosis of cytomegalovirus status by the classifier as highly specific and sensitive. Presence/absence comparisons presumed near-even sequencing depth among donors. A later analysis associated around 17,000 TCR beta sequences with HLA alleles at a 0.05 false discovery rate.

This clone was seen only once. What it binds is unknown. A multiplex PCR was run with 60 Vbeta primers and 13 Jbeta primers. Clones were sequenced by immunoSEQ multiplex PCR, and TCRdb holds only the in-frame ones, with some missing. The repertoire has about 100,000 clones, approximately 76% of them found once; the top ten carry about 5.4%. The receptor comes from a woman younger than 35 in good health and CMV-seropositive. The sequencing sample was made of PBMCs. This chain joins TRBV7-6 and TRBJ1-3, with no clear D. The CDR3 loop reads CASSLGAAGGNTIYF. The CDR3 bases are TGTGCCAGCAGCTTAGGGGCGGCGGGTGGAAACACCATATATTTT.